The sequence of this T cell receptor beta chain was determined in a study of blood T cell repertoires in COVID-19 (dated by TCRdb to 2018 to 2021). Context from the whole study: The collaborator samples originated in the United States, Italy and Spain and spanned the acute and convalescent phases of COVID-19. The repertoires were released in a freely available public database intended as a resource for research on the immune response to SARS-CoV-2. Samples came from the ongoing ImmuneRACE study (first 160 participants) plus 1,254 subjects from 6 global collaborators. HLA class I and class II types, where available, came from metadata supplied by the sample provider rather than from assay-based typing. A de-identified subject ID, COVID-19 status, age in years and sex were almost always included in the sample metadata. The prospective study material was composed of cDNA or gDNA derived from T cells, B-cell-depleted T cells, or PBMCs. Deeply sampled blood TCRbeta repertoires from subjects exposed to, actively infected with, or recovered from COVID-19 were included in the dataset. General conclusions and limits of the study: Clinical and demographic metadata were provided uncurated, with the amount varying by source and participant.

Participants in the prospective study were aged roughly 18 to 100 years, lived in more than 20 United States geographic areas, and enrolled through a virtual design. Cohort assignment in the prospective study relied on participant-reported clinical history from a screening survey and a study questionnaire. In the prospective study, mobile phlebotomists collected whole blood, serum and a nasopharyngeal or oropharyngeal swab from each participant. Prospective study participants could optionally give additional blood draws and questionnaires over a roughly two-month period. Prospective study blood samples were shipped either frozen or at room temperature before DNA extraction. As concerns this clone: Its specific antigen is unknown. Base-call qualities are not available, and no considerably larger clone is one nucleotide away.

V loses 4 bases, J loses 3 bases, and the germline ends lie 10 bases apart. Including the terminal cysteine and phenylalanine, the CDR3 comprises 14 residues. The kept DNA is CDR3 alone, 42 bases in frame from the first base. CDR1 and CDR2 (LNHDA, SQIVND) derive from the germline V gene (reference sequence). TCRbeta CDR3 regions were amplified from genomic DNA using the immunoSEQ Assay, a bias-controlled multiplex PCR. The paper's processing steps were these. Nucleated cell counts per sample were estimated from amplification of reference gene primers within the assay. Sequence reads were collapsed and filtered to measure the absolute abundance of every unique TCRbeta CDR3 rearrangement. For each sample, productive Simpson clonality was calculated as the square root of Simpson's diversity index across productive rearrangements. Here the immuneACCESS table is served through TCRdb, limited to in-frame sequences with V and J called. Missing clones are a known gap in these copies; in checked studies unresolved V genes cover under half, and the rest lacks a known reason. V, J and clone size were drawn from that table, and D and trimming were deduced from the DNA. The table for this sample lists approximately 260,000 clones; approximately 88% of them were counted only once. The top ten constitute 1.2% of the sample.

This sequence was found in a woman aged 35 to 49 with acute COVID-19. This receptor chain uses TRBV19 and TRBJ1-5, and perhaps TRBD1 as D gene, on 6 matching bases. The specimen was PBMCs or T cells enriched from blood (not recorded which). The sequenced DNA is TGTGCCAGTAGTAACCAGGGGTTCAATCAGCCCCAGCATTTT. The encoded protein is CASSNQGFNQPQHF.